This entry lists 10 T cell receptor beta chains sequenced from one sample in a study of beta chain features in type 1 diabetes. The entirety of the isolated RNA underwent reverse transcription, so expressed TCRB transcripts were sequenced. Some clones are missing from TCRdb's copy, which holds only in-frame ones; the method was immunoSEQ multiplex PCR. The table has around 400,000 clones, roughly 16% seen once; the top ten hold 0.019%. The source material was naive CD4+ T cells from blood. These receptors were collected from a woman aged 18 to 35 in good health.

The sample holds a few counts of this clone. The J gene is TRBJ2-4, the V gene TRBV28; a weak D match, TRBD1 (6 bases). CDR3 size: 15 residues. Trimming stripped 3 bases from V and 4 bases from J, with 13 bases between. Germline CDR1 MDHEN, CDR2 SYDVKM. Here the CDR3 DNA reads TGTGCCAGCAGTTTCCGAGAGGACAGAAAAAACATTCAGTACTTC. Translating gives CASSFREDRKNIQYF.

The V gene is TRBV28, the J gene TRBJ2-7; the D gene is possibly TRBD1 (6 bases). With 2 bases removed from V and 11 bases from J, the gap between germline ends came to 13 bases. This CDR3 contains 12 residues. CDR1 is MDHEN and CDR2 is SYDVKM in the germline V gene. CDR3 sequence: CASSLDQGTKYF. The CDR3 nucleotides are TGTGCCAGCAGTTTAGATCAGGGGACGAAGTACTTC.

The gene calls are TRBV4-3 and TRBJ1-2, with 8 bases matching TRBD1. This CDR3 is built from 17 residues. Germline loops: CDR1 LGHNA, CDR2 YSLEER. V lost 0 bases to trimming and J lost 8 bases; unmatched junction nucleotides: 14. The CDR3 nucleotides read TGCGCCAGCAGCCAAGACGATTACGAGACAGGGGTGTTAGGCTACACCTTC. It encodes CASSQDDYETGVLGYTF.

V gene TRBV7-2 combines with J gene TRBJ2-5; TRBD2 matches at 9 bases. The CDR3 totals 16 residues. CDR1 and CDR2 (germline): SGHTA, FQGNSA. V trimming: 4 bases; J trimming: 4 bases; junction bases outside the gene matches: 10. The CDR3 DNA reads TGTGCCAGCAGCTCTGTACCGGGACTAGCTGTAGAGACCCAGTACTTC. Translated: CASSSVPGLAVETQYF.

The chain employs TRBV7-3 and TRBJ2-7, with 7 bases lining up with TRBD2. Germline V lookup: CDR1 SGHTA, CDR2 FQGTGA. The CDR3 has 16 amino acids. The trim removed 1 base at V and 0 bases at J, leaving 6 bases unmatched. CDR3 sequence reads: CASSLRGGVSSYEQYF. Written as DNA, the CDR3 is TGTGCCAGCAGCTTAAGGGGGGGGGTTAGCTCCTACGAGCAGTACTTC.

This clone was observed a handful of times. This chain links TRBV29-1 with TRBJ2-1; D remains unclear. The V gene lost 5 bases and the J gene lost 0 bases, with 14 bases spanning the gap. There are 15 residues in the CDR3. Germline CDR1 and CDR2: SQVTM and ANQGSEA. CDR3 loop: CSVIWSGPSYNEQFF. The CDR3 nucleotides are TGCAGCGTTATCTGGTCTGGGCCCTCCTACAATGAGCAGTTCTTC.

This clone occurred a few times. Other nucleotide sequences from this sample produce the same CDR3. The CDR3 DNA follows: TGTGCCAGCAGTTCCCCTTTAGAGCAGTACTTC. Translating it yields CASSSPLEQYF. The chain joins TRBV28 to TRBJ2-7; D ambiguous. The CDR3 runs to 11 residues. The germline CDR1 and CDR2 sequences are MDHEN and SYDVKM. The germline V and J ends were trimmed by 4 bases and 7 bases, with 8 bases remaining between them.

The chain couples TRBV4-1 to TRBJ2-1; D not resolved. The CDR3 totals 15 residues. The V and J ends lost 0 bases and 0 bases respectively, with 6 bases between them. Per germline, CDR1 MGHRA and CDR2 YSYEKL. The CDR3 coding sequence is TGCGCCAGCAGCCAAGAACCTAGCTCCTACAATGAGCAGTTCTTC. Its translation: CASSQEPSSYNEQFF.

The chain has TRBV25-1 and TRBJ2-5, with 7 nucleotides matching TRBD2. The germline gives CDR1 MGHDK, CDR2 SYGVNS. J gave up 2 bases and V 1 base, and 1 base lay outside the gene matches. The CDR3 is 14 residues long. CDR3 bases: TGTGCCAGCAGTGAATCGGGGGGACAAGAGACCCAGTACTTC. Its translation: CASSESGGQETQYF.

V usage is TRBV7-2 and J usage is TRBJ2-5; TRBD2 aligns across 9 bases. In germline, CDR1 is SGHTA, CDR2 FQGNSA. Trimming removed 5 bases from V and 9 bases from J; junction bases left unmatched: 10. This CDR3 is 14 amino acids long. The CDR3 spells CASSPRWREGSQYF. The CDR3 DNA follows: TGTGCCAGCAGCCCCCGGTGGCGGGAGGGGTCCCAGTACTTC. Full variable domain (outside the CDR3, taken from reference TRBV7-2 and TRBJ2-5): GAGVSQSPSNKVTEKGKDVELRCDPISGHTALYWYRQSLGQGLEFLIYFQGNSAPDKSGLPSDRFSAERTGGSVSTLTIQRTQQEDSAVYLCASSPRWREGSQYFGPGTRLLVL.